Shown below are 29 T cell receptor beta chains from a single sample sequenced in a study of cytomegalovirus exposure and HLA in healthy donors. The study ran its PCR with 60 Vbeta and 13 Jbeta primers. Clones were read by immunoSEQ multiplex PCR, and TCRdb kept only the in-frame ones, dropping some. The sample carries hundreds of thousands of clones, roughly 85% recorded once. The sample was PBMCs. These receptor sequences come from a young man in good health and CMV-seronegative.

This clone occurred once. The chain uses TRBV27 and TRBJ2-1, with D tentatively TRBD2 (6 bases). This CDR3 has 13 amino acids. The germline V gene has CDR1 MNHEY and CDR2 SMNVEV (reference sequence). Trimming left V 7 bases short and J 5 bases short, with 12 bases between. The CDR3 loop reads CASIRLDHNEQFF. DNA of the CDR3: TGTGCCAGCATTAGACTAGACCACAATGAGCAGTTCTTC.

V usage is TRBV19 and J usage is TRBJ2-5; 8 nucleotides align to TRBD1. Germline V gene data show CDR1 as LNHDA and CDR2 as SQIVND (reference sequence). The CDR3 has 16 residues. The V segment lost 6 bases and the J segment 5 bases; nucleotides outside the gene matches: 14. CDR3 coding DNA: TGTGCCAGTAGCGCAGGGGGCTGGGACGGTGAGGAGACCCAGTACTTC. Its protein product is CASSAGGWDGEETQYF.

Written as DNA, the CDR3 is TGTGCCAGCAGTTCGGGAGGGGGAATAAATCAGCCCCAGCATTTT. The encoded protein is CASSSGGGINQPQHF. The rearrangement joins TRBV27 to TRBJ1-5, with a possible D match to TRBD1 (6 bases). Trimming cost V 4 bases and J 4 bases, with 14 bases left between them. Germline lookup yields CDR1 MNHEY and CDR2 SMNVEV (reference sequence). This CDR3 has 15 residues.

This chain connects TRBV2 to TRBJ2-3; maybe TRBD1 (5 bases). Germline values: CDR1 SNHLY, CDR2 FYNNEI. V dropped 1 base and J dropped 1 base, with 15 bases sitting between them. This CDR3 region has 17 residues. CDR3 nucleotide sequence: TGTGCCAGCAGTGAAGAGGGTCTGGGGCTAGGCACAGATACGCAGTATTTT. Translated: CASSEEGLGLGTDTQYF.

V gene TRBV6-5 combines with J gene TRBJ2-7, with 7 bases lining up with TRBD1. The germline V gene has CDR1 MNHEY and CDR2 SVGAGI. The V gene end was trimmed by 2 bases and the J gene end by 2 bases; junction bases not matched to a gene: 3. The CDR3 is made up of 14 amino acids. The CDR3 nucleotides read TGTGCCAGCAGTTACACGGGGACAGCCTACGAGCAGTACTTC. Encoded protein: CASSYTGTAYEQYF.

The chain is built from TRBV28 and TRBJ2-7; 12 bases match TRBD2. CDR3 length: 16 amino acids. CDR1 is MDHEN, CDR2 SYDVKM, per germline. V trimming: 4 bases; J trimming: 5 bases; junction bases outside the gene matches: 9. CDR3 region: CASSSPTSGSYNEQYF. The DNA for the CDR3 is TGTGCCAGCAGTTCCCCGACTAGCGGGAGTTACAACGAGCAGTACTTC.

This chain joins TRBV5-5 and TRBJ2-3; 8 bases agree with TRBD2. The ends lost 0 bases at V and 5 bases at J; junction bases unmatched: 5. The CDR3 totals 15 residues. Germline V lookup: CDR1 SGHKS, CDR2 YYEKEE (reference sequence). CDR3 in DNA: TGTGCCAGCAGCTTGGCGGGGGGGCTTAAAGATACGCAGTATTTT. Residues: CASSLAGGLKDTQYF.

The V call is TRBV5-6, the J call TRBJ2-3, with 11 bases aligning to TRBD2. The CDR3 is 14 residues long. The V and J ends lost 6 bases and 3 bases, in that order; junction bases with no gene match: 3. Germline CDR1 reads SGHDT; CDR2 reads YYEEEE. The CDR3 DNA sequence: TGTGCCAGCATAGCGGGGGGGAGGACAGATACGCAGTATTTT. Amino acid sequence: CASIAGGRTDTQYF. Full variable domain (remainder filled in from reference TRBV5-6 and TRBJ2-3): DAGVTQSPTHLIKTRGQQVTLRCSPKSGHDTVSWYQQALGQGPQFIFQYYEEEERQRGNFPDRFSGHQFPNYSSELNVNALLLGDSALYLCASIAGGRTDTQYFGPGTRLTVL.

This clone was recorded a few times. An end of the junction does not agree with germline; a read error may underlie this. The gene calls are TRBV7-7 and TRBJ2-7; 9 bases agree with TRBD1. Germline V gives CDR1 SSHAT, CDR2 FNYEAQ (reference sequence). This CDR3 comprises 13 residues. CDR3 nucleotide sequence: TGTGCTAGCAGCTTGGACAGGGGTGGTGAGCAGTACTTC. Residues: CASSLDRGGEQYF.

Only a few counts were recorded for this clone. The V gene is TRBV6-1, the J gene TRBJ2-7; 7 nucleotides agree with TRBD1. V lost 10 bases and J lost 2; bases outside the gene matches: 8. The CDR3 runs to 13 residues. Germline loops: CDR1 MNHNS, CDR2 SASEGT. The CDR3 DNA reads as TGTGCCACTCAGGGGGAACCTACCTACGAGCAGTACTTC. Its protein is CATQGEPTYEQYF.

J is TRBJ1-1 and V is TRBV27; D is unresolved. Germline CDR1 MNHEY, CDR2 SMNVEV (reference sequence). This CDR3 contains 13 residues. V lost 6 bases and J 2 bases, leaving 10 bases between the germline ends. The chain's CDR3 is CASSPRANTEAFF. The CDR3 DNA is TGTGCCAGCAGCCCCCGAGCAAACACTGAAGCTTTCTTT.

The V and J genes are TRBV7-8 and TRBJ1-2; D remains unclear. This CDR3 is built from 16 residues. Germline CDR1 is SGHVS and CDR2 is FQNEAQ. The V end was cut by 5 bases, the J end by 4 bases, with 20 bases between. This chain's CDR3 is CASSHLAVEGSYGYTF. The CDR3 DNA follows: TGTGCCAGCAGCCATCTAGCCGTGGAGGGTAGCTATGGCTACACCTTC.

V gene TRBV5-4 combines with J gene TRBJ2-1; D perhaps matches TRBD2 (6 bases). This CDR3 has 12 amino acids. The V and J ends lost 4 bases and 7 bases respectively, with 9 bases between them. The germline CDR1 and CDR2 sequences are SGHNT and YYREEE (reference sequence). Here the CDR3 reads CASSRGGNEQFF. The CDR3 nucleotides are TGTGCCAGCAGCCGCGGAGGGAATGAGCAGTTCTTC.

This clone was counted only a few times. This chain joins TRBV11-3 and TRBJ2-7; 10 bases line up with TRBD1. V was clipped by 4 bases and J by 3 bases; unmatched bases: 9. Germline V CDR1 and CDR2: SGHNT, YENEEA. The CDR3 sequence is 16 residues long. The CDR3: CASSSAGTGVLYEQYF. CDR3 DNA sequence: TGTGCCAGCAGCTCCGCCGGGACAGGGGTACTCTACGAGCAGTACTTC.

V and J are TRBV7-3 and TRBJ2-2, with 12 bases lining up with TRBD2. Germline-derived CDR1 and CDR2 are SGHTA and FQGTGA. The length of the CDR3 is 15 residues. After removal of 5 bases from V and 5 bases from J, the junction contained 3 bases not matched to a gene. The CDR3 region has the DNA TGTGCCAGCAGCATCCTAGCGGGAGGGACCGGGGAGCTGTTTTTT. Amino acids: CASSILAGGTGELFF.

The CDR3 protein is CASSSRGLAGADTQYF. CDR3 DNA: TGTGCCAGCAGCTCCAGGGGGCTAGCGGGAGCAGATACGCAGTATTTT. V and J are TRBV5-6 and TRBJ2-3; 10 bases match TRBD2. With V trimmed by 3 bases and J by 4 bases, 8 bases remained unmatched. The CDR3 has 16 amino acids. CDR1 and CDR2 from the germline V gene are SGHDT and YYEEEE.

The rearrangement joins TRBV5-1 to TRBJ1-3, with a tentative D call TRBD1 (6 bases). Trimming took off 3 bases at V and 2 bases at J, with 12 bases between the two ends. This CDR3 is built from 15 residues. Germline loops: CDR1 SGHRS, CDR2 YFSETQ. In nucleotides, the CDR3 is TGCGCCAGCAGCTACTCAGGGGTCGCTGGAAACACCATATATTTT. The encoded protein is CASSYSGVAGNTIYF.

This clone was seen a few times. The J gene is TRBJ2-7, the V gene TRBV6-5, with D possibly being TRBD1 (6 bases). Per germline, CDR1 MNHEY and CDR2 SVGAGI. The ends were cut back, 7 bases at V and 4 bases at J, with 11 bases in the middle. The CDR3 runs 12 residues. The CDR3 DNA reads as TGTGCCAGCACGATGGACAGTTACGAGCAGTACTTC. Amino acids: CASTMDSYEQYF.

The chain couples TRBV6-6 to TRBJ1-1; 8 bases match TRBD1. After removal of 4 bases from V and 8 bases from J, the junction contained 9 bases not matched to a gene. Germline CDR1 MNHNY, CDR2 SVGAGI (reference sequence). The CDR3 runs 14 residues. CDR3 residues: CASSWIRGLGEAFF. CDR3 coding DNA: TGTGCCAGCAGTTGGATCAGGGGGCTCGGAGAAGCTTTCTTT.

The chain recombines TRBV7-9 with TRBJ1-6; weak D call: TRBD1 (5 bases). CDR1 is SEHNR and CDR2 is FQNEAQ in the germline V gene (reference sequence). CDR3 length: 14 residues. Trimming took 5 bases from V and 6 from J, leaving 11 bases between them. The CDR3 protein is CASSPHQGNSPLHF. Here the CDR3 DNA reads TGTGCCAGCAGCCCCCATCAGGGTAATTCACCCCTCCACTTT.

The chain's CDR3 is CASSRGQGEDGYTF. The CDR3 DNA follows: TGTGCCAGCAGCCGGGGACAGGGGGAAGACGGCTACACCTTC. V usage is TRBV7-9 and J usage is TRBJ1-2; TRBD1 agrees at 11 bases. With V trimmed by 5 bases and J by 8 bases, 7 bases remained unmatched. This CDR3 contains 14 residues. The germline V gene has CDR1 SEHNR and CDR2 FQNEAQ (reference sequence).

The chain links TRBV27 to TRBJ2-3, with D uncertain. V lost 6 bases and J 4 bases, leaving 8 bases between the germline ends. Germline-derived CDR1 and CDR2 are MNHEY and SMNVEV (reference sequence). The CDR3 runs 12 residues. The CDR3 spells CASRPNSDTQYF. CDR3 nucleotides: TGTGCCAGCAGACCTAACTCAGATACGCAGTATTTT.

V is TRBV2 and J is TRBJ2-7, with a weak D call TRBD2 (6 bases). Germline V CDR1 and CDR2: SNHLY, FYNNEI. The length of the CDR3 is 12 residues. The V end was cut by 8 bases, the J end by 5 bases, with 13 bases between. DNA for the CDR3: TGTGCCAGCGTATCGGGGGTTAACGAGCAGTACTTC. This encodes CASVSGVNEQYF. The full variable domain, in which reference TRBV2 and TRBJ2-7 provide the parts outside the CDR3, is EPEVTQTPSHQVTQMGQEVILRCVPISNHLYFYWYRQILGQKVEFLVSFYNNEISEKSEIFDDQFSVERPDGSNFTLKIRSTKLEDSAMYFCASVSGVNEQYFGPGTRLTVT.

This clone was found a few times. V usage is TRBV30 and J usage is TRBJ1-1; 8 bases fit TRBD1. Germline trimming cut 7 bases from V and 6 bases from J; bases unmatched to any gene: 10. The CDR3 spans 13 residues. Germline CDR1 reads GTSNPN; CDR2 reads SVGIG (reference sequence). CDR3 loop: CASNRGTIAEAFF. The DNA for the CDR3 is TGTGCCTCAAACAGGGGGACTATCGCTGAAGCTTTCTTT.

This clone was seen just once. The rearrangement uses TRBV14 and TRBJ2-2; perhaps TRBD1 as D (6 bases). V dropped 8 bases and J dropped 5 bases, with 24 bases sitting between them. This CDR3 is 17 amino acids long. Germline assignment: CDR1 SGHDN and CDR2 FVKESK. The DNA of the CDR3 is TGTGCCAGCTCACCCCAGGACCGGGACACTTCAACCGGGGAGCTGTTTTTT. Translating it yields CASSPQDRDTSTGELFF.

This chain uses TRBV19 with TRBJ2-1; D unclear. Germline-derived CDR1 and CDR2 are LNHDA and SQIVND (reference sequence). With 3 bases removed from V and 10 bases from J, the gap between germline ends came to 13 bases. The CDR3 extends over 13 amino acids. The CDR3 nucleotides are TGTGCCAGTAGTATTAGCCTCGGCCGCGAGCAGTTCTTC. Its protein is CASSISLGREQFF.

The genes are TRBV2 and TRBJ1-3; D is unclear. The V end lost 4 bases, the J end lost 10 bases, and 11 bases lay between the germline ends. This CDR3 has 12 residues. Germline-derived CDR1 and CDR2 are SNHLY and FYNNEI. CDR3 amino acids: CASSAGVGTIYF. CDR3 DNA: TGTGCCAGCAGTGCCGGGGTTGGGACCATATATTTT.

This chain uses TRBV13 with TRBJ2-7, with 8 positions matching TRBD1. Germline CDR1 PRHDT, CDR2 FYEKMQ (reference sequence). The CDR3 length is 14 residues. V lost 4 bases, J lost 5 bases, and 7 bases stayed unmatched. The CDR3 region is CASSSGQAFDEQYF. The CDR3 coding sequence is TGTGCCAGCAGCTCGGGACAGGCTTTCGACGAGCAGTACTTC.

The V call is TRBV6-5, the J call TRBJ1-2, with D possibly TRBD1 on 6 matching bases. Germline loops: CDR1 MNHEY, CDR2 SVGAGI. V was shortened by 2 bases and J by 8 bases, with 15 bases between the two germline ends. There are 14 residues in the CDR3. CDR3 in DNA: TGTGCCAGCAGTTACGGGCGGGGGGCGAGAGGCTACACCTTC. Translation gives CASSYGRGARGYTF.